Below, 27 T cell receptor beta chains from the same sample are listed, as sequenced in a study of control samples from healthy donors and cancer patients. TCRdb's table, derived via immunoSEQ multiplex PCR, lists solely in-frame clones and lacks some. This table holds around 93,000 clones, 70% to 90% found once. Sample: blood. These receptors all come from a man aged 25 to 40 in good health.

The rearrangement links TRBV2 to TRBJ1-2; D uncertain. Germline-derived CDR1 and CDR2 are SNHLY and FYNNEI. Trimming took 2 bases from V and 3 from J, leaving 7 bases between them. This CDR3 contains 13 residues. The CDR3 DNA is TGTGCCAGCAGTGAACCAGCTTACTATGGCTACACCTTC. Translated: CASSEPAYYGYTF.

The chain recombines TRBV14 with TRBJ1-2; D unresolved. V was trimmed by 2 bases and J by 8 bases, leaving 15 bases between them. The germline V gene has CDR1 SGHDN and CDR2 FVKESK. The CDR3 covers 14 residues. The CDR3 bases are TGTGCCAGCAGCCAAATGCTTCAAGGGAGCGGCTACACCTTC. It yields the protein CASSQMLQGSGYTF.

The chain recombines TRBV6-5 with TRBJ1-4; TRBD1 agrees at 7 bases. J was trimmed by 0 bases and V by 2 bases; bases with no gene match: 3. CDR3 size: 16 residues. Germline assignment: CDR1 MNHEY and CDR2 SVGAGI. CDR3 loop: CASSYDREATNEKLFF. The CDR3 DNA follows: TGTGCCAGCAGTTACGACAGGGAGGCAACTAATGAAAAACTGTTTTTT.

Written as DNA, the CDR3 is TGCGCCAGCAGCTTGGAACTAGCGGCCTACAATGAGCAGTTCTTC. This translates into CASSLELAAYNEQFF. The chain couples TRBV5-1 to TRBJ2-1, with TRBD2 matching 8 bases. The V gene's germline CDR1 is SGHRS and CDR2 YFSETQ. The V gene end was trimmed by 0 bases and the J gene end by 2 bases; junction bases not matched to a gene: 1. The CDR3 contains 15 residues.

The rearrangement links TRBV7-8 to TRBJ1-1; 8 nucleotides align to TRBD1. The germline V gene has CDR1 SGHVS and CDR2 FQNEAQ. The V and J ends lost 4 bases and 4 bases, in that order; junction bases with no gene match: 2. This CDR3 is 13 amino acids long. CDR3: CASSYTGGTEAFF. The CDR3, as DNA: TGTGCCAGCAGCTACACAGGGGGCACTGAAGCTTTCTTT.

This chain connects TRBV27 to TRBJ2-1, with D perhaps TRBD2 (6 bases). V was clipped by 6 bases and J by 7 bases, with 16 bases between them. This CDR3 is 14 amino acids long. Germline assignment: CDR1 MNHEY and CDR2 SMNVEV (reference sequence). CDR3 bases: TGTGCCAGCAGCACCCGGGCTAGCGAAAATGAGCAGTTCTTC. Amino acid sequence: CASSTRASENEQFF.

The rearrangement links TRBV11-1 to TRBJ2-5; TRBD1 aligns across 8 bases. J gave up 4 bases and V 0 bases, and 4 bases lay outside the gene matches. The CDR3 totals 15 residues. Per germline, CDR1 SGHAT and CDR2 FQDESV (reference sequence). CDR3 in amino acids: CASSLAGQGGETQYF. In DNA form, the CDR3 reads TGTGCCAGCAGCTTAGCCGGACAGGGTGGAGAGACCCAGTACTTC.

This clone was seen only once. V is TRBV7-9 and J is TRBJ1-2; no clear D. V lost 1 base and J lost 2, with 8 bases in between. The CDR3 runs to 14 residues. Germline V lookup: CDR1 SEHNR, CDR2 FQNEAQ (reference sequence). The CDR3 is CASSLGSGNYGYTF. In nucleotides, the CDR3 is TGTGCCAGCAGCTTAGGGTCCGGAAACTATGGCTACACCTTC.

This CDR3 reads CARSLNRLAGDSHLFTTAKNIQYF. CDR3 coding DNA: TGTGCCAGAAGCTTGAACCGGCTAGCGGGAGATTCCCATCTATTTACGACGGCCAAAAACATTCAGTACTTC. The chain is built from TRBV5-3 and TRBJ2-4; 10 bases fit TRBD2. TRBV5-3 is filed as an ORF, its function uncertain. The CDR3 totals 24 residues. J lost 1 base, V lost 1 base, and 26 bases had no gene match.

On this clone itself: This CDR3 is also generated by other DNA sequences in the sample. The chain couples TRBV3-1 (or the pseudogene TRBV3-2) to TRBJ1-5; no clear D gene. The V gene lost 1 base and the J gene lost 4 bases, with 5 bases spanning the gap. Germline-derived CDR1 and CDR2 are LGHDT and YNNKEL (reference sequence). This CDR3 contains 13 residues. For the CDR3, the DNA is TGTGCCAGCAGCCAAGGTGGAAATCAGCCCCAGCATTTT. Protein sequence: CASSQGGNQPQHF.

The V call is TRBV14, the J call TRBJ2-7; 7 bases match TRBD2. Germline-derived CDR1 and CDR2 are SGHDN and FVKESK. V was pared by 4 bases and J by 4 bases, with 4 bases of the junction left unmatched. CDR3 length equals 13 residues. Here the CDR3 DNA reads TGTGCCAGCAGCCGGTTGGGGGGGTACGAGCAGTACTTC. Translating gives CASSRLGGYEQYF.

There are a few counts of this clone. The gene calls are TRBV7-8 and TRBJ2-7; D unclear. Germline CDR1 is SGHVS and CDR2 is FQNEAQ. V lost 3 bases and J lost 1, with 16 bases in between. The CDR3 totals 16 residues. The CDR3 region is CASSFWQRSPSYEQYF. For the CDR3, the DNA is TGTGCCAGCAGCTTCTGGCAGCGAAGCCCATCCTACGAGCAGTACTTC.

The chain links TRBV28 to TRBJ1-4; tentatively, D is TRBD1 (6 bases). V lost 2 bases and J 7 bases, leaving 14 bases between the germline ends. This CDR3 has 15 amino acids. Germline V CDR1 and CDR2: MDHEN, SYDVKM. CDR3 coding DNA: TGTGCCAGCAGTTTAAGAACAGGGATAGGTGAAAAACTGTTTTTT. As protein: CASSLRTGIGEKLFF. The whole variable domain, filled in from reference TRBV28 and TRBJ1-4, reads DVKVTQSSRYLVKRTGEKVFLECVQDMDHENMFWYRQDPGLGLRLIYFSYDVKMKEKGDIPEGYSVSREKKERFSLILESASTNQTSMYLCASSLRTGIGEKLFFGSGTQLSVL.

This CDR3 reads CAGRVDSNTEAFF. In DNA form, the CDR3 reads TGTGCCGGAAGAGTGGACAGTAACACTGAAGCTTTCTTT. V is TRBV7-9 and J is TRBJ1-1; possibly TRBD1 for D (6 bases). The V end lost 11 bases, the J end lost 2 bases, and 15 bases lay between the germline ends. CDR1 is SEHNR and CDR2 is FQNEAQ in the germline V gene (reference sequence). The CDR3 has 13 residues.

This rearrangement joins TRBV5-5 to TRBJ1-3; D gene ambiguous. CDR3 size: 14 residues. The V gene lost 1 base and the J gene lost 2 bases, with 7 bases spanning the gap. Per germline, CDR1 SGHKS and CDR2 YYEKEE (reference sequence). In nucleotides, the CDR3 is TGTGCCAGCAGCTTGACAGATCCTGGAAACACCATATATTTT. This codes for CASSLTDPGNTIYF.

V usage is TRBV21-1 and J usage is TRBJ2-7; no DNA check was done on the table's D call, TRBD1. TRBV21-1 corresponds to a pseudogene. CDR3 length: 11 residues. CDR3 residues: CASSTRDEQYF. The CDR3 bases are TGTGCCAGCAGCACCAGGGACGAGCAGTACTTC.

A note on this clone: At one of its ends the junction is not consistent with the germline gene, which may arise from a read error. The rearrangement uses TRBV6-5 and TRBJ2-4; possibly TRBD2 for D (5 bases). The CDR3 totals 14 residues. CDR1 MNHEY and CDR2 SVGAGI come from the germline V gene. In DNA, the CDR3 is TGTGCCAGCAGTTACTCTAATCGAAACACGGGAATGGACTTC. This sequence encodes CASSYSNRNTGMDF.

The gene calls are TRBV27 and TRBJ2-5; 9 bases are shared with TRBD1. This CDR3 contains 15 residues. The V and J ends lost 4 bases and 5 bases, in that order; junction bases with no gene match: 8. Germline values: CDR1 MNHEY, CDR2 SMNVEV (reference sequence). The CDR3 DNA reads as TGTGCCAGCAGTTCCTCGGGACAGGGTATTGAGACCCAGTACTTC. Translated, it gives CASSSSGQGIETQYF.

This rearrangement joins TRBV30 to TRBJ1-1; 9 positions match TRBD1. Germline loops: CDR1 GTSNPN, CDR2 SVGIG (reference sequence). The CDR3 runs 16 residues. V was pared by 1 base and J by 0 bases, with 6 bases of the junction left unmatched. CDR3 nucleotide sequence: TGTGCCTGGAGTGGCTACAGGGGGCCCCTGAACACTGAAGCTTTCTTT. This translates into CAWSGYRGPLNTEAFF.

V usage is TRBV5-1 and J usage is TRBJ2-1, with 11 bases aligning to TRBD2. This CDR3 spans 13 amino acids. J gave up 9 bases and V 2 bases, and 1 base lay outside the gene matches. In germline, CDR1 is SGHRS, CDR2 YFSETQ. The CDR3 reads CASSFTSGSEQFF. The CDR3, as DNA: TGCGCCAGCAGCTTTACTAGCGGGAGTGAGCAGTTCTTC.

V and J are TRBV14 and TRBJ2-5; D might be TRBD2 (6 bases). The length of the CDR3 is 15 residues. V was cut by 2 bases and J by 5 bases, with 15 bases left in between. Germline lookup yields CDR1 SGHDN and CDR2 FVKESK. The CDR3 bases are TGTGCCAGCAGCCAATTGGTCGACGGGAGTGAGACCCAGTACTTC. It encodes CASSQLVDGSETQYF.

The genes are TRBV7-2 and TRBJ2-7; 10 bases match TRBD2. Losses at the gene ends were 4 bases for V and 3 bases for J; bases not matched to a gene: 3. The CDR3 is 14 residues long. Germline V gene lookup returns CDR1 SGHTA and CDR2 FQGNSA. CDR3 protein: CASSSLAGVYEQYF. CDR3 nucleotides: TGTGCCAGCAGCTCGCTAGCGGGAGTCTACGAGCAGTACTTC.

V is TRBV24-1 and J is TRBJ2-3; D gene unclear. Germline V CDR1 and CDR2: KGHDR, SFDVKD. The V end was cut by 2 bases, the J end by 7 bases, with 6 bases between. This CDR3 is built from 12 residues. Here the CDR3 DNA reads TGTGCCACCAGTGATTCGACTTATACGCAGTATTTT. This translates into CATSDSTYTQYF.

The J gene is TRBJ2-1, the V gene TRBV11-2; D not resolved. The CDR3 spans 16 residues. CDR1 is SGHAT and CDR2 is FQNNGV in the germline V gene. V was clipped by 5 bases and J by 0 bases, with 14 bases between them. The CDR3 region has the DNA TGTGCCAGCAGCCTCATGCTTCTCGTCTCCTACAATGAGCAGTTCTTC. Protein sequence: CASSLMLLVSYNEQFF.

The chain combines TRBV6-5 with TRBJ2-7; 7 bases line up with TRBD1. V gave up 5 bases and J gave up 3 bases; unmatched junction bases: 4. There are 13 residues in the CDR3. CDR1 and CDR2 (germline): MNHEY, SVGAGI. The CDR3 DNA reads as TGTGCCAGCAGTCTAGGGACAGACTACGAGCAGTACTTC. Its translation is CASSLGTDYEQYF.

The rearrangement joins TRBV20-1 to TRBJ2-1; TRBD1 might be the D (6 bases). The CDR3 is made up of 14 amino acids. The germline V gene encodes CDR1 DFQATT and CDR2 SNEGSKA (reference sequence). V lost 3 bases and J lost 6, with 15 bases in between. This CDR3 reads CSASWQGGPNEQFF. In DNA, the CDR3 is TGCAGTGCTAGTTGGCAAGGGGGACCCAATGAGCAGTTCTTC.

The V gene is TRBV4-1, the J gene TRBJ2-7; 9 nucleotides align to TRBD2. Looked up from germline, CDR1 is MGHRA and CDR2 is YSYEKL. Trimming removed 4 bases from V and 3 bases from J; junction bases left unmatched: 10. CDR3 length equals 16 residues. The chain's CDR3 is CASSPSGREGGYEQYF. CDR3 nucleotides: TGCGCCAGCAGCCCGTCGGGGCGGGAGGGCGGCTACGAGCAGTACTTC.